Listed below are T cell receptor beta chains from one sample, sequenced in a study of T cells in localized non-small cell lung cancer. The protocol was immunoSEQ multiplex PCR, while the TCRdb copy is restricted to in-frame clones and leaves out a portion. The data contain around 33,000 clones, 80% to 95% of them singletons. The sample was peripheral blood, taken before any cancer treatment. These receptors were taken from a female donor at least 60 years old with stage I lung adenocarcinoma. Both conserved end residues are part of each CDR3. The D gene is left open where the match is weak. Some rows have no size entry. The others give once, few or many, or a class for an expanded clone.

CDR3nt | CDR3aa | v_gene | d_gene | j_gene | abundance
TGTGCCAGCAGCTTAAAATTTCGTGAGCCCCAGCATTTT | CASSLKFREPQHF | TRBV7-2 | NA | TRBJ1-5 | once
TGTGCCAGCAGTGCGGGAGGGGGGAACACTGAAGCTTTCTTT | CASSAGGGNTEAFF | TRBV6-1 | NA | TRBJ1-1 | once
TGCGCCAGCAGCTCCGGGACTAGCGGGGGGGCCGTGGATACGCAGTATTTT | CASSSGTSGGAVDTQYF | TRBV5-1 | TRBD2 | TRBJ2-3 | NA
TGTGCCAGCAGCTACAGGACGCATGGCTACACCTTC | CASSYRTHGYTF | TRBV6-1 | NA | TRBJ1-2 | NA
TGTGCCAGCGGGGGGTCGGCGGACACTGAAGCTTTCTTT | CASGGSADTEAFF | TRBV2 | NA | TRBJ1-1 | once
TGCGCCAGCAGGACAGGGGTGAACACTGAAGCTTTCTTT | CASRTGVNTEAFF | TRBV5-1 | TRBD1 | TRBJ1-1 | NA
TGTGCCAGCAGCCCCCTGACTAGTCGCGCTGAGCAGTTCTTC | CASSPLTSRAEQFF | TRBV7-8 | NA | TRBJ2-1 | NA
TGTGCCAGCAGCTTGCTTCGGGGAGTCAATCAGCCCCAGCATTTT | CASSLLRGVNQPQHF | TRBV5-8 | NA | TRBJ1-5 | NA
TGTGCCAGCAGCCGGATGACGACGTACTTC | CASSRMTTYF | TRBV28 | NA | TRBJ2-7 | NA
TGTGCCAGCAGGTCCAGGGGTGGTCTCACTGAAGCTTTCTTT | CASRSRGGLTEAFF | TRBV6-1 | NA | TRBJ1-1 | NA
TGTGCCAGCCAATCGGGACAGGGAAACACTGAAGCTTTCTTT | CASQSGQGNTEAFF | TRBV7-8 | TRBD1 | TRBJ1-1 | NA
TGTGCCAGCAGCAAACCCCGCGTACAGCCCCAAGAGACCCAGTACTTC | CASSKPRVQPQETQYF | TRBV13 | NA | TRBJ2-5 | NA
TGTGCCAGCTCATCCCTAGCGGCCTCCTACAATGAGCAGTTCTTC | CASSSLAASYNEQFF | TRBV18 | TRBD2 | TRBJ2-1 | NA
TGTGCCACCAGCACTGCCCATTCACCCCTCCACTTT | CATSTAHSPLHF | TRBV15 | NA | TRBJ1-6 | NA
TGTGCCAGCAGTTATGAGACTGAAGCTTTCTTT | CASSYETEAFF | TRBV6-1 | NA | TRBJ1-1 | NA
TGTGCCAGTAGCTCCCAGGGACGTGAAAAACTGTTTTTT | CASSSQGREKLFF | TRBV19 | NA | TRBJ1-4 | few
TGTGCCAGCAGCCGGGACGGAGAGGGCTATGGCTACACCTTC | CASSRDGEGYGYTF | TRBV7-9 | NA | TRBJ1-2 | once
TGTGCCAGCAAACGACAGGGGTTGGCTCAGCCCCAGCATTTT | CASKRQGLAQPQHF | TRBV27 | TRBD1 | TRBJ1-5 | NA
TGTGCTAGTGGTTTGGGCCGGACAGGCATGAGAGCGAACGAGCAGTACTTC | CASGLGRTGMRANEQYF | TRBV12-5 | TRBD1 | TRBJ2-7 | NA
TGTGCCAGCAGCCGTCTTGGGCAGGGGAACTACGAGCAGTACTTC | CASSRLGQGNYEQYF | TRBV7-2 | NA | TRBJ2-7 | NA
TGTGCCAGCAGTAGACAGGGGGCGAGCAATCAGCCCCAGCATTTT | CASSRQGASNQPQHF | TRBV6-1 | TRBD1 | TRBJ1-5 | NA
TGCGCCAGCAGCCAAGGACAGAGTTTAGTGGATACGCAGTATTTT | CASSQGQSLVDTQYF | TRBV4-1 | NA | TRBJ2-3 | NA
TGTGCCAGCAGCTCCGGACTAGCGGGGGCGGTCACAGATACGCAGTATTTT | CASSSGLAGAVTDTQYF | TRBV5-5 | TRBD2 | TRBJ2-3 | NA
TGTGCCAGCAGTATAGCGGGGGGTCCCTACGAGCAGTACTTC | CASSIAGGPYEQYF | TRBV6-1 | TRBD2 | TRBJ2-7 | NA
TGCGCCAGCAGCCAAGATCCCCGGGGGGGCTCCTACAATGAGCAGTTCTTC | CASSQDPRGGSYNEQFF | TRBV4-3 | TRBD2 | TRBJ2-1 | NA